These 2 T cell receptor beta chains were all obtained from the same sample, sequenced in a study of blood T cell repertoires in COVID-19. Sequenced by immunoSEQ multiplex PCR; TCRdb stores in-frame clones only, minus some. This repertoire shows about 50,000 clones, over 75% found once; its top ten account for about a sixth. The specimen sequenced was peripheral blood. The receptors shown here come from a human donor with active COVID-19. The donor label of this sample is uncertain.

V gene TRBV5-6 combines with J gene TRBJ1-2; D uncertain. Germline lookup yields CDR1 SGHDT and CDR2 YYEEEE. Trimming left V 4 bases short and J 0 bases short, with 7 bases between. This CDR3 comprises 13 residues. The CDR3 spells CASSADANYGYTF. In DNA form, the CDR3 reads TGTGCCAGCAGCGCGGATGCTAACTATGGCTACACCTTC. The entire variable domain, with the rest obtained from reference TRBV5-6 and TRBJ1-2, is as follows: DAGVTQSPTHLIKTRGQQVTLRCSPKSGHDTVSWYQQALGQGPQFIFQYYEEEERQRGNFPDRFSGHQFPNYSSELNVNALLLGDSALYLCASSADANYGYTFGSGTRLTVV.

The V gene is TRBV4-2, the J gene TRBJ2-7, with 10 bases identical to TRBD2. Germline V gives CDR1 LGHNA, CDR2 YNFKEQ. The CDR3 runs 15 residues. J gave up 0 bases and V 1 base, and 0 bases lay outside the gene matches. The CDR3 DNA follows: TGTGCCAGCAGCCAAGGACTAGCGGGCTCCTACGAGCAGTACTTC. Its translation is CASSQGLAGSYEQYF.